The rows below give T cell receptor beta chains drawn from one sample of a study of CXCR3-negative and CXCR3-positive naive CD8 T cells. TCRdb reprocessed the 5' RACE reads, with one entry per CDR3 protein and no DNA. In total, the table holds some 39,000 distinct CDR3 sequences. Sequenced: naive CXCR3- CD8+ T cells from blood. These receptors were taken from a human donor in good health. Some clones in this sample may be carry-over from other donors' samples. Both conserved end residues are part of each CDR3. The order of the fields is V gene, J gene, CDR3 protein.

TRBV27	TRBJ1-1	CTSKGVAGNMNTEAFF
TRBV7-9	TRBJ1-2	CASSLADTRNYGYTF
TRBV7-6	TRBJ2-2	CASSLVGGPENTGELFF
TRBV29-1	TRBJ2-3	CSVGLAGGPADTQYF
TRBV7-6	TRBJ2-7	CASQRGGFYEQYF
TRBV29-1	TRBJ2-3	CSVEEPENTDTQYF
TRBV7-9	TRBJ1-6	CASTSLIGDGNSPLHF
TRBV4-3	TRBJ2-2	CASSQVGQYTGELFF
TRBV13	TRBJ2-3	CASSSAVTSADTQYF
TRBV29-1	TRBJ2-7	CSVGRGAFYEQYF
TRBV7-9	TRBJ1-1	CASRYGKFEAFF
TRBV7-8	TRBJ2-5	CASSLVVAGGQETQYF
TRBV29-1	TRBJ2-1	CSVDEEGPEQFF
TRBV7-8	TRBJ2-7	CASSFRWGQGTYEQYF
TRBV12-3/TRBV12-4	TRBJ2-2	CASSFLPSNTGELFF
TRBV14	TRBJ1-1	CASSRDMMNTEAFF
TRBV6-4	TRBJ2-5	CASSDSGGGNQETQYF
TRBV29-1	TRBJ1-2	CSVEDSVGKGNYGYTF
TRBV14	TRBJ2-3	CASSQVPGSSTDTQYF
TRBV29-1	TRBJ2-3	CSVLGGATDTQYF
TRBV15	TRBJ2-1	CATRILAEHNEQFF
TRBV14	TRBJ2-2	CASRSLGAGELFF
TRBV9	TRBJ2-3	CASSPENTDTQYF
TRBV2	TRBJ2-1	CASTEIGGVRNYNEQFF
TRBV7-9	TRBJ1-5	CASSSSTGGQPQHF
TRBV28	TRBJ2-1	CASSPRTSGNEQFF
TRBV5-1	TRBJ2-7	CASSPWDSNPYEQYF
TRBV7-8	TRBJ2-7	CASSLASSLKTGEQYF
TRBV7-9	TRBJ1-1	CASSWTGQNTEAFF
TRBV5-6	TRBJ2-7	CASSWALEGSYEQYF
TRBV30	TRBJ1-1	CAWSVGFGSNTEAFF
TRBV7-9	TRBJ2-2	CASRKSNTVELFF
TRBV7-6	TRBJ2-1	CASSLTGSSYNEQFF
TRBV2	TRBJ1-5	CASSRGLNQPQHF
TRBV20-1	TRBJ1-3	CSAIYTTGNTIYF
TRBV29-1	TRBJ2-7	CSVDPEGFGEQYF
TRBV7-6	TRBJ2-3	CTSSRKVASGGQGTDTQYF
TRBV7-3	TRBJ2-2	CASSTGNRGVGTGELFF
TRBV5-1	TRBJ2-1	CASSLASGGRGNEQFF
TRBV20-1	TRBJ2-1	CSAPPGLALNEQFF
TRBV7-2	TRBJ2-1	CASTQGWPEQFF
TRBV12-3/TRBV12-4	TRBJ2-5	CASTRWERETQYF
TRBV4-3	TRBJ1-5	CASSQSFRGGGNQPQHF
TRBV7-9	TRBJ2-7	CASSFDTEQYF
TRBV29-1	TRBJ2-1	CSVAGLSSYNEQFF
TRBV7-2	TRBJ2-1	CASSRVTYNEQFF
TRBV12-3/TRBV12-4	TRBJ2-7	CASAVSGGGSYEQYF
TRBV28	TRBJ2-2	CASSSSSGTGEGHTGELFF
TRBV29-1	TRBJ2-7	CSVEVGYSYEQYF
TRBV28	TRBJ2-7	CASSLSGPGNEQYF
TRBV28	TRBJ2-2	CASSFPRAPNTGELFF
TRBV6-5	TRBJ2-2	CASSYSFLAGETGELFF
TRBV6-6	TRBJ2-7	CASSYSIGAPSLTEQYF
TRBV5-1	TRBJ2-1	CASSLSLTGRAPSSYNEQFF
TRBV20-1	TRBJ2-5	CSARDINGGLIETQYF
TRBV6-2/TRBV6-3	TRBJ2-1	CASSDGTREQFF
TRBV12-3/TRBV12-4	TRBJ2-1	CASTVDRVDEQFF
TRBV19	TRBJ1-1	CASSVRGQGITEAFF
TRBV14	TRBJ1-1	CASSLRAPPGQGILNTEAFF
TRBV7-7	TRBJ2-7	CASSFLRPGRDIYEQYF